Included here is one TCR beta chain sequence, with context. Its matching antigen is unknown. The data derive from a study of a mutant IDH1 vaccine in newly diagnosed glioma. In the study overall: Visit V12 happened at week 35; visit V13 happened at week 47.

Between the trimmed V and J ends, which lost 3 bases and 6 bases, there was a span of 18 bases. The CDR3 sequence is 16 residues long. The germline V gene has CDR1 MDHEN and CDR2 SYDVKM. Time point here: week 47, end of study. One vaccine dose held 300 ug of mutant IDH1 20-mer peptide and came with topical imiquimod. Sequencing was performed with immunoSEQ multiplex PCR; in TCRdb, only in-frame clones are kept and a portion is missing. The data contain over 80,000 clones, roughly four fifths of them singletons. This clonotype was obtained from a man between 35 and 55 years old with glioma. The specimen was PBMCs, collected from a glioma patient whose treatment included an IDH1 peptide vaccine. This rearrangement joins TRBV28 to TRBJ1-5, with D possibly being TRBD1 (6 bases). CDR3 sequence (DNA): TGTGCCAGCAGTTTTGGGCAGGGGAGGGTCGTTCAGCCCCAGCATTTT. Translating it yields CASSFGQGRVVQPQHF.